The 18 T cell receptor beta chains listed next were all sequenced from one sample in a study of CD8 T cells in ankylosing spondylitis. Each CDR3 protein gets one entry after TCRdb re-called the 5' RACE reads with MiXCR. The repertoire consists of about 340,000 distinct CDR3 sequences, with 20% to 25% occurring once and the leading ten covering around 13%. Sequenced: blood, either unsorted or a sorted T cell fraction (not recorded which). These receptors were taken from a male donor with ankylosing spondylitis or in good health (not recorded which).

This clonotype appeared once. The gene calls are TRBV7-6 and TRBJ2-3, with D perhaps TRBD2 (6 bases). The ends were cut back, 4 bases at V and 3 bases at J, with 14 bases in the middle. This CDR3 region has 15 residues. The germline V gene encodes CDR1 SGHVS and CDR2 FNYEAQ. The CDR3 sequence: CASSWTGSTTDTQYF. DNA for the CDR3: TGTGCCAGCAGCTGGACCGGGAGTACGACAGATACGCAGTATTTT.

This clonotype was recorded a few times. This rearrangement joins TRBV2 to TRBJ2-1, with D perhaps matching TRBD2 (6 bases). The CDR3 extends over 12 amino acids. The V gene's germline CDR1 is SNHLY and CDR2 FYNNEI. Deletions cut 3 bases from V and 12 bases from J, with 12 bases between. CDR3 in DNA: TGTGCCAGCAGTGATGTGGCGGGGAGGCAGTTCTTC. Its translation is CASSDVAGRQFF.

The genes are TRBV2 and TRBJ1-1, with 7 bases that match TRBD1. The germline V gene encodes CDR1 SNHLY and CDR2 FYNNEI. Trimming took 1 base from V and 7 from J; bases not matched to a gene: 6. The CDR3 runs to 14 residues. The DNA of the CDR3 is TGTGCCAGCAGTGAAGGAGACAGGGATGGTGAAGCTTTCTTT. Translated, it gives CASSEGDRDGEAFF.

V usage is TRBV9 and J usage is TRBJ2-3; the match to TRBD2 covers 11 bases. Germline V gives CDR1 SGDLS, CDR2 YYNGEE. V shed 4 bases, J shed 4 bases, and the junction held 5 bases outside the gene matches. The CDR3 spans 15 residues. This CDR3 reads CASSLAGGPSDTQYF. CDR3 DNA: TGTGCCAGCAGCTTAGCGGGGGGGCCGTCAGATACGCAGTATTTT.

The V gene is TRBV12-3 or TRBV12-4, the J gene TRBJ2-1, with D unresolved. V was trimmed by 7 bases and J by 0 bases, leaving 22 bases between them. The CDR3 spans 18 residues. CDR3 DNA sequence: TGTGCCAGCACCACAACCAACCGTTGGGCTTACTCCTACAATGAGCAGTTCTTC. It codes for CASTTTNRWAYSYNEQFF.

This clonotype was found a few times. The CDR3 nucleotides are TGTGCCAGCTGTAATCTACATACTTGCATCTACGAGCAGTACTTC. Amino acids: CASCNLHTCIYEQYF. The chain combines TRBV27 with TRBJ2-7; D gene uncertain. Germline CDR1 is MNHEY and CDR2 is SMNVEV (reference sequence). This CDR3 is 15 amino acids long. Trimming took 8 bases from V and 3 from J, leaving 20 bases between them.

This clonotype has just a few counts. This rearrangement joins TRBV29-1 to TRBJ2-1, with 9 bases fitting TRBD1. Germline trimming cut 1 base from V and 3 bases from J; bases unmatched to any gene: 10. Germline-derived CDR1 and CDR2 are SQVTM and ANQGSEA. CDR3 size: 17 residues. The CDR3 nucleotides are TGCAGCGTTGAAGTCAGGGGACAGGGAATAGTCTACAATGAGCAGTTCTTC. It translates to CSVEVRGQGIVYNEQFF.

In its sample, this clonotype was seen a few times. The J gene is TRBJ1-1, the V gene TRBV12-3 or TRBV12-4, with 8 bases identical to TRBD1. This CDR3 comprises 14 residues. The V segment lost 4 bases and the J segment 2 bases; nucleotides outside the gene matches: 3. CDR3 protein: CASSWTGINTEAFF. The CDR3, as DNA: TGTGCCAGCAGTTGGACAGGGATAAACACTGAAGCTTTCTTT.

The chain couples TRBV15 to TRBJ2-3, with 10 nucleotides matching TRBD1. CDR1 is LNHNV and CDR2 is YYDKDF in the germline V gene (reference sequence). V was clipped by 0 bases and J by 5 bases; unmatched bases: 5. The length of the CDR3 is 16 residues. The CDR3 nucleotides are TGTGCCACCAGCAGAGACGGGACAGGGGTGGTAGATACGCAGTATTTT. It translates to CATSRDGTGVVDTQYF.

The rearrangement uses TRBV12-3 or TRBV12-4 and TRBJ2-1; tentative D call: TRBD2 (6 bases). The V and J ends lost 1 base and 6 bases respectively, with 13 bases between them. The CDR3 has 15 amino acids. The CDR3 protein is CASSLEEGPFNEQFF. The CDR3, as DNA: TGTGCCAGCAGTTTAGAGGAGGGTCCATTCAATGAGCAGTTCTTC.

This chain joins TRBV7-8 and TRBJ2-7; the D gene is possibly TRBD1 (6 bases). CDR3 size: 13 residues. The V end lost 4 bases, the J end lost 6 bases, and 13 bases lay between the germline ends. Germline V CDR1 and CDR2: SGHVS, FQNEAQ. CDR3 nucleotides: TGTGCCAGCAGCTCGACAGGTTATGGCGAGCAGTACTTC. Its translation: CASSSTGYGEQYF.

The gene calls are TRBV6-2 or TRBV6-3 and TRBJ2-3, with D uncertain. The V gene's germline CDR1 is MNHEY and CDR2 SVGEGT. Trimming stripped 5 bases from V and 2 bases from J, with 11 bases between. This CDR3 contains 14 residues. CDR3 DNA sequence: TGTGCCAGCAGTCCTGACATCTTCACAGATACGCAGTATTTT. This sequence encodes CASSPDIFTDTQYF.

This clonotype was observed a few times. The V call is TRBV6-5, the J call TRBJ2-7, with unresolved D. The CDR3 runs to 17 residues. Germline V CDR1 and CDR2: MNHEY, SVGAGI. Trimming pared 1 base from V and 1 base from J, leaving 17 bases between. DNA of the CDR3: TGTGCCAGCAGTTACTTCCCTTTAGAGACGTCATCCTACGAGCAGTACTTC. It is translated as CASSYFPLETSSYEQYF.

This clonotype was found a few times. The genes are TRBV20-1 and TRBJ2-4; possibly TRBD2 for D (6 bases). Trimming removed 4 bases at V and 0 bases at J, with 16 bases between. The CDR3 contains 16 residues. Germline V gene lookup returns CDR1 DFQATT and CDR2 SNEGSKA (reference sequence). The CDR3 DNA reads TGCAGTGCTACGAGTAGCGGTCCTATAGCCAAAAACATTCAGTACTTC. It yields the protein CSATSSGPIAKNIQYF.

The chain employs TRBV11-1 and TRBJ1-5; TRBD1 is a possible D gene (5 bases). This CDR3 is built from 12 residues. Trimming shortened V by 7 bases and J by 7 bases, and 11 bases separated the two germline ends. CDR1 and CDR2 from the germline V gene are SGHAT and FQDESV (reference sequence). Written as DNA, the CDR3 is TGTGCCAGCACCCGGGGGGTGCAGCCCCAGCATTTT. As protein: CASTRGVQPQHF.

This clonotype was picked up a small number of times. The J gene is TRBJ2-5, the V gene TRBV14; 7 bases fit TRBD2. This CDR3 is built from 13 residues. CDR1 and CDR2 from the germline V gene are SGHDN and FVKESK. With V trimmed by 5 bases and J by 4 bases, 4 bases remained unmatched. DNA for the CDR3: TGTGCCAGCAGCTACACGGGGGGAGAGACCCAGTACTTC. Amino acid sequence: CASSYTGGETQYF.

This chain links TRBV7-9 with TRBJ2-7; 9 positions agree with TRBD1. This CDR3 spans 14 amino acids. The germline gives CDR1 SEHNR, CDR2 FQNEAQ (reference sequence). J was trimmed by 7 bases and V by 5 bases; bases with no gene match: 9. The CDR3 sequence: CASSKQGADLEQYF. The CDR3 bases are TGTGCCAGCAGCAAACAGGGGGCGGATTTGGAGCAGTACTTC.

This clonotype showed up just a few times. The genes are TRBV15 and TRBJ2-5, with D possibly TRBD1 on 5 matching bases. V lost 2 bases and J 3 bases, leaving 13 bases between the germline ends. The CDR3 runs 15 residues. Per the germline V gene, CDR1 is LNHNV and CDR2 is YYDKDF (reference sequence). CDR3 DNA: TGTGCCACCAGCAGAACCCTGACAGTCAAAGAGACCCAGTACTTC. Encoded protein: CATSRTLTVKETQYF.